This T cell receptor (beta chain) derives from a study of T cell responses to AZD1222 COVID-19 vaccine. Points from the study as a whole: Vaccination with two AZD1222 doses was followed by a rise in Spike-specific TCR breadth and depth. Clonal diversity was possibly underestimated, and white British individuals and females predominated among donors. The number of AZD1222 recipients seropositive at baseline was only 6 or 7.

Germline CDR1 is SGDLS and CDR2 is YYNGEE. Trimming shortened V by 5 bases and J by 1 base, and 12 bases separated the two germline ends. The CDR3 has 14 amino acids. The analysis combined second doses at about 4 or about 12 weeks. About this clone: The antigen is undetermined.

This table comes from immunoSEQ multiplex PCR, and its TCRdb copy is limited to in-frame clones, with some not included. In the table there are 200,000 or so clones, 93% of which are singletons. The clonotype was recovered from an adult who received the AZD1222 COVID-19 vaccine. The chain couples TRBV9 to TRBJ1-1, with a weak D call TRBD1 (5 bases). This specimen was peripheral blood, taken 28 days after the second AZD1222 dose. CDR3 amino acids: CASRTVSENTEAFF. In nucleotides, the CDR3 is TGTGCCAGCAGGACAGTTTCCGAGAACACTGAAGCTTTCTTT.